Sequencing of this T cell receptor beta chain was carried out in a study of blood T cells in healthy people across ages. Findings and limits, study-wide: From one million sequenced T cells, diversity estimates were lower bounds. For the donors, CMV status was unknown and possibly confounded expanded clonotype changes.

A sample-barcoded 5' primer and a J-beta primer mix were used in a second PCR of about 7 to 12 cycles. MiXCR, applied by TCRdb to the 5' RACE reads, yields one record per CDR3 protein. This sample carries about 590,000 distinct CDR3 sequences, about 30% of them seen once, and the ten largest clones take around 14%. Ten or more counts support this clonotype. Its antigen remains unknown. Samples each had at least 5 micrograms of total RNA extracted. CDR1 and CDR2 from the germline V gene are SGHRS and YFSETQ. The length of the CDR3 is 15 residues. After removal of 4 bases from V and 1 base from J, the junction contained 7 bases not matched to a gene.

V is TRBV5-1 and J is TRBJ1-1, with 7 bases identical to TRBD1. The material sequenced was blood. This receptor was obtained from an elderly woman in good health. CDR3 in amino acids: CASSPGGTANTEAFF. Here the CDR3 DNA reads TGCGCCAGCAGCCCCGGTGGGACAGCGAACACTGAAGCTTTCTTT. Full variable domain (remainder filled in from reference TRBV5-1 and TRBJ1-1): KAGVTQTPRYLIKTRGQQVTLSCSPISGHRSVSWYQQTPGQGLQFLFEYFSETQRNKGNFPGRFSGRQFSNSRSEMNVSTLELGDSALYLCASSPGGTANTEAFFGQGTRLTVV.